This TCR beta chain was observed in a study of beta chain features in type 1 diabetes. Points from the study as a whole: Moderate yet significant TCRB CDR3 shortening was seen in Type 1 diabetes patients in all four CD4+ subsets.

Investigators reverse transcribed all isolated RNA, so they sequenced expressed TCRB transcripts. Clones were sequenced by immunoSEQ multiplex PCR, and TCRdb holds only the in-frame ones, with some missing. The data show around 650,000 clones, roughly an eighth seen once. V was pared by 5 bases and J by 8 bases, with 16 bases between. This CDR3 spans 14 amino acids. The germline V gene has CDR1 SGHVS and CDR2 FQNEAQ. For this clone: Its antigen is not known.

Sequencing was carried out using naive CD4+ T cells from blood. The V gene is TRBV7-8, the J gene TRBJ2-1; a possible D gene is TRBD2 (6 bases). The receptor was isolated from a man aged 30 to 39 with type 1 diabetes. The CDR3 sequence: CASSPRDGGDEQFF. As DNA, the CDR3 is TGTGCCAGCAGCCCCCGGGACGGGGGTGATGAGCAGTTCTTC.